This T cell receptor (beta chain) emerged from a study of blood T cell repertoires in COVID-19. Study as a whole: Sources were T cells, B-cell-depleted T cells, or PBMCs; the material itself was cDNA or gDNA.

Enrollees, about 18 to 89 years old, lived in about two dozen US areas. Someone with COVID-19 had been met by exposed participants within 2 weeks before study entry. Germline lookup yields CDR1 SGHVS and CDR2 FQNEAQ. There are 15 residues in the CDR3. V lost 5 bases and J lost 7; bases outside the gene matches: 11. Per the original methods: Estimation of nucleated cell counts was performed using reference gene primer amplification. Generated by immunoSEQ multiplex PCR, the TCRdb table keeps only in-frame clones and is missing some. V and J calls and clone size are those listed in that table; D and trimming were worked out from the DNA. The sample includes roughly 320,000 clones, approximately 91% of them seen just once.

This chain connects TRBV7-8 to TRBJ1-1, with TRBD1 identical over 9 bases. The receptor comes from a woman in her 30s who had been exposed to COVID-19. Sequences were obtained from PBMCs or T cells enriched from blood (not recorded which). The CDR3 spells CASSKGTGGEGEAFF. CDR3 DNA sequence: TGTGCCAGCAGCAAGGGTACAGGGGGCGAAGGTGAAGCTTTCTTT.